This T cell receptor beta chain was sequenced in a study of PD-L1 blockade in urothelial cancer. Study context: Tumor samples came in at a median of approximately 1,400 T cells.

V lost 7 bases to trimming and J lost 3 bases, with 15 bases between them. The CDR3 sequence is 14 residues long. Germline CDR1 reads MNHGY; CDR2 reads SAAAGT. TCRdb's table, derived via immunoSEQ multiplex PCR, lists solely in-frame clones and lacks some. The sample holds fewer than 45,000 clones, roughly 38% seen once. With regard to this clone: Its target is unknown.

The study's findings and limits: Larger 3-week expansion of tumor-associated blood clones was seen in durable-benefit patients.

The receptor comes from a man aged 55 to 70 with urothelial cancer. The chain links TRBV6-8 to TRBJ1-2; no firm D call. This material consisted of tumor tissue, taken before atezolizumab (anti-PD-L1) treatment. CDR3 coding DNA: TGTGCCAGCAATTCGGACGCCACTGACTATGGCTACACCTTC. This sequence encodes CASNSDATDYGYTF.